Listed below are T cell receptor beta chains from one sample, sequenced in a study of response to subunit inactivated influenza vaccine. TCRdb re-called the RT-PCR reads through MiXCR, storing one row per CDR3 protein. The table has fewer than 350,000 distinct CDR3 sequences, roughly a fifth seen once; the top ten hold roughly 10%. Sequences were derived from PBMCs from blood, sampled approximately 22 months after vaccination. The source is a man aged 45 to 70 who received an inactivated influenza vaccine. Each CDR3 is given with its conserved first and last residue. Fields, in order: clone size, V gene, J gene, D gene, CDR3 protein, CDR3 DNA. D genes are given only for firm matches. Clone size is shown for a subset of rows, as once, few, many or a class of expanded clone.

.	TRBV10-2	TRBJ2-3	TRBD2	CASSESATSGGADTQYF	TGCGCCAGCAGTGAGTCCGCGACTAGCGGGGGGGCAGATACGCAGTATTTT
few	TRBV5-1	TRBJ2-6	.	CASSLGEYSGANVLTF	TGCGCCAGCAGCTTGGGGGAGTACTCTGGGGCCAACGTCCTGACTTTC
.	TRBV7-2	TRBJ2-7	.	CASSSLREKVREQYF	TGTGCCAGCAGCTCCTTGAGGGAGAAGGTGAGGGAGCAGTACTTC
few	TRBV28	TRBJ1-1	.	CASSTQGQINTEAFF	TGTGCCAGCAGCACTCAAGGACAGATAAACACTGAAGCTTTCTTT
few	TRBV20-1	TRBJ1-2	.	CSATGMRDGYTF	TGCAGTGCAACAGGGATGAGGGATGGCTACACCTTC
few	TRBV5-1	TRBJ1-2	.	CASSVTAANYGYTF	TGCGCCAGCAGCGTGACGGCAGCTAACTATGGCTACACCTTC
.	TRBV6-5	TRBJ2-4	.	CASSSVQEKNIQYF	TGTGCCAGCAGTTCAGTACAGGAAAAAAACATTCAGTACTTC
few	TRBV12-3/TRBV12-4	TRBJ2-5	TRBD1	CATPQGLDRETQYF	TGTGCCACTCCTCAGGGGTTGGACAGGGAGACCCAGTACTTC
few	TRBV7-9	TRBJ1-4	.	CASSPRPGGKNEKLFF	TGTGCCAGCAGCCCTCGACCTGGGGGAAAAAATGAAAAACTGTTTTTT
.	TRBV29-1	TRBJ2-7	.	CSVRDGHSYEQYF	TGCAGCGTTCGGGATGGTCACTCCTACGAGCAGTACTTC
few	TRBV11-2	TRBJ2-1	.	CASSLSVSSYNEQFF	TGTGCCAGCAGCTTAAGCGTTAGCTCCTACAATGAGCAGTTCTTC
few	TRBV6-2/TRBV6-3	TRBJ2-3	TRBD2	CASSPGTSGTDTQYF	TGTGCCAGCAGCCCTGGGACTAGCGGCACAGATACGCAGTATTTT
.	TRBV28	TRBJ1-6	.	CASSQGGTRSPLHF	TGTGCCAGCAGCCAAGGGGGTACTCGGTCACCCCTCCACTTT
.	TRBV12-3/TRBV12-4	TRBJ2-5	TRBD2	CASRATSAETQYF	TGTGCCAGCAGGGCGACTAGCGCAGAGACCCAGTACTTC
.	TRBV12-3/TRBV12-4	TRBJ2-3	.	CASSLPRVLTNTQYF	TGTGCCAGCAGTCTTCCTCGGGTACTAACAAATACGCAGTATTTT
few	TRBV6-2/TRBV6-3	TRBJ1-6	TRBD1	CASSYSMTGQNSPLHF	TGTGCCAGCAGTTACTCGATGACAGGGCAAAATTCACCCCTCCACTTT
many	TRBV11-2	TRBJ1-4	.	CASSLTRGNEKLFF	TGTGCCAGCAGCTTAACGAGAGGGAATGAAAAACTGTTTTTT
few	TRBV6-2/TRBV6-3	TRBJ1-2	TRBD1	CASRRTGTDGYTF	TGTGCCAGCAGACGGACAGGGACGGATGGCTACACCTTC
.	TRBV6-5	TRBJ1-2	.	CASSYRTGYGYTF	TGTGCCAGCAGTTACAGGACTGGCTATGGCTACACCTTC
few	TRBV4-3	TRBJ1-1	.	CASSPEGRRGTEAFF	TGCGCCAGCAGCCCTGAGGGCCGCCGGGGCACTGAAGCTTTCTTT
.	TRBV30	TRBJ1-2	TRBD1	CAWVRDRASNYGYTF	TGTGCCTGGGTCCGGGACAGGGCCTCTAACTATGGCTACACCTTC
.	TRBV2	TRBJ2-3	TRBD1	CASSKDRGDSAQYF	TGTGCCAGCAGTAAGGACAGGGGTGATTCGGCGCAGTATTTT
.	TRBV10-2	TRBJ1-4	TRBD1	CASSESRSDRDNEKLFF	TGCGCCAGCAGTGAGTCGAGGTCGGACAGGGACAATGAAAAACTGTTTTTT
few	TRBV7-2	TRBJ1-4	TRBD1	CASSRTGAWNEKLFF	TGTGCCAGCAGCCGAACAGGGGCTTGGAATGAAAAACTGTTTTTT
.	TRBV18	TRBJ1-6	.	CASSPQGMDNSPLHF	TGTGCCAGCTCACCACAGGGGATGGATAATTCACCCCTCCACTTT
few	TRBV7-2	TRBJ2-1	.	CASSQQGSTYNEQFF	TGTGCCAGCAGCCAACAGGGTAGCACCTACAATGAGCAGTTCTTC
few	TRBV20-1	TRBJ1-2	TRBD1	CSAPKLTGNSYTF	TGCAGTGCCCCGAAATTGACAGGGAATAGCTACACCTTC
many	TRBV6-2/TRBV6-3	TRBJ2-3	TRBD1	CASSDRVGGGDTQYF	TGTGCCAGCAGCGACAGGGTCGGTGGAGGAGATACGCAGTATTTT
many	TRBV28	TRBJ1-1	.	CASSLPQNTEAFF	TGTGCCAGCAGTTTGCCCCAGAACACTGAAGCTTTCTTT
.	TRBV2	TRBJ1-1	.	CASSEAERLNTEAFF	TGTGCCAGCAGTGAAGCGGAACGTTTGAACACTGAAGCTTTCTTT
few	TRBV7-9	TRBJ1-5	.	CASSLGEQPQHF	TGTGCCAGCAGCTTAGGGGAGCAGCCCCAGCATTTT
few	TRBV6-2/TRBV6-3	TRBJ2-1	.	CASSYNSGQFF	TGTGCCAGCAGTTACAACTCTGGGCAGTTCTTC
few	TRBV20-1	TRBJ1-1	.	CSARDLGRLGGERMNTEAFF	TGCAGTGCTAGAGATCTGGGACGGCTTGGGGGGGAAAGAATGAACACTGAAGCTTTCTTT
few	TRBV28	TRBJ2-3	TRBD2	CASRQTSANTQYF	TGTGCCAGCAGACAGACTAGCGCGAATACGCAGTATTTT
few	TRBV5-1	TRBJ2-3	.	CASSRSGDTQYF	TGCGCCAGCAGCCGTTCCGGGGATACGCAGTATTTT
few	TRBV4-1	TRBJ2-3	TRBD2	CASSHGALLAADTQYF	TGCGCCAGCAGCCATGGGGCGTTACTAGCGGCAGATACGCAGTATTTT
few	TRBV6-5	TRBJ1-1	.	CASSYSPWGTEAFF	TGTGCCAGCAGTTACTCACCTTGGGGCACTGAAGCTTTCTTT
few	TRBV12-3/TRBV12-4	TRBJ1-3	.	CASIGFKDTIYF	TGTGCCAGCATAGGGTTTAAGGACACCATATATTTT
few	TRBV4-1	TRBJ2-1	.	CASSQGTRAAWNEQFF	TGCGCCAGCAGCCAGGGGACGAGGGCCGCTTGGAATGAGCAGTTCTTC
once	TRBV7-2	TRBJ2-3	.	CASSSRGVTTDTQYF	TGTGCCAGCAGCTCCCGCGGGGTGACCACAGATACGCAGTATTTT
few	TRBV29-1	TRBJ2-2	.	CSVENTGELFF	TGCAGCGTTGAAAACACCGGGGAGCTGTTTTTT
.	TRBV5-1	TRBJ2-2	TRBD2	CASSPWGTSGANTGELFF	TGCGCCAGCAGCCCCTGGGGGACTAGCGGAGCGAACACCGGGGAGCTGTTTTTT
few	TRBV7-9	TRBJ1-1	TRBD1	CASSPDRVIETEAFF	TGTGCCAGCAGCCCGGACAGGGTAATAGAGACTGAAGCTTTCTTT
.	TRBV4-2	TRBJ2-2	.	CASSQDHGGELFF	TGTGCCAGCAGCCAAGATCACGGCGGGGAGCTGTTTTTT
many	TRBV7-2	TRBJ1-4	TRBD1	CASSLAGGKLFF	TGTGCCAGCAGCTTAGCAGGGGGCAAACTGTTTTTT
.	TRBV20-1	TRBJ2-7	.	CSASLGTTSYEQYF	TGCAGTGCTAGTCTGGGGACAACCTCCTACGAGCAGTACTTC
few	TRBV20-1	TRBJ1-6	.	CSASIGGFNNSPLHF	TGCAGTGCTAGTATCGGGGGCTTCAATAATTCACCCCTCCACTTT
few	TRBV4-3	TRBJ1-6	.	CASSVTSGSPLHF	TGCGCCAGCAGCGTGACCTCTGGGTCACCCCTCCACTTT
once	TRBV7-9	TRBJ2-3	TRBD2	CASSSLAGGPNYTQYF	TGTGCCAGCAGCTCCCTAGCGGGGGGACCTAACTATACGCAGTATTTT
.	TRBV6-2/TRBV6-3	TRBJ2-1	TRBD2	CASTVLAGGHNEQFF	TGTGCCAGCACCGTCCTAGCGGGGGGGCATAATGAGCAGTTCTTC
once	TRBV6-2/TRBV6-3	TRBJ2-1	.	CASSWEYEQFF	TGTGCCAGCAGTTGGGAGTATGAGCAGTTCTTC
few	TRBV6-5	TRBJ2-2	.	CASSYLDAGSTGELFF	TGTGCCAGCAGTTACCTGGACGCTGGATCTACCGGGGAGCTGTTTTTT
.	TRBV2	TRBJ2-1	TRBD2	CASRTSGVNEQFF	TGTGCCAGCAGGACTAGCGGGGTCAATGAGCAGTTCTTC
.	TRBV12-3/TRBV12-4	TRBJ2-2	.	CAARQSNTGELFF	TGTGCCGCCAGACAGTCAAACACCGGGGAGCTGTTTTTT
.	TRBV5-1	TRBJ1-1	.	CASSPARENTEAFF	TGCGCCAGCAGCCCCGCTCGGGAGAACACTGAAGCTTTCTTT
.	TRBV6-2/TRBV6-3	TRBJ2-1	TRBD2	CASTEGTSDLDEQFF	TGTGCCAGCACCGAAGGGACTAGTGATCTAGATGAGCAGTTCTTC
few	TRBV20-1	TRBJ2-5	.	CSATRTSKETQYF	TGCAGTGCTACCCGGACCTCTAAAGAGACCCAGTACTTC
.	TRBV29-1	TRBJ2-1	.	CSVEPLGSHPNEQFF	TGCAGCGTTGAACCCCTGGGATCCCACCCCAATGAGCAGTTCTTC
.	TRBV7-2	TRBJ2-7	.	CASSLGGGSQYF	TGTGCCAGCAGCTTAGGAGGCGGCTCGCAGTACTTC
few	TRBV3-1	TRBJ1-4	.	CASSQVLPGEKLFF	TGTGCCAGCAGCCAAGTCCTGCCCGGTGAAAAACTGTTTTTT